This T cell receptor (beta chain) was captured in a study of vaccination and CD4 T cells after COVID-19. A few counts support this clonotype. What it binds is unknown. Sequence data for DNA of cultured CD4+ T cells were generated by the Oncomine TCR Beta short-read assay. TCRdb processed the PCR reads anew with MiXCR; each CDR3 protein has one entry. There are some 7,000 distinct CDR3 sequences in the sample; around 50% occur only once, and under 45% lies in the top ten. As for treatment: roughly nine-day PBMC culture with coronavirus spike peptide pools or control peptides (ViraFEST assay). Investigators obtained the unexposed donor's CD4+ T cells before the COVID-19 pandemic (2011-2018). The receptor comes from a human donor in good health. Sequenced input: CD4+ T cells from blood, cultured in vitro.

CDR3 nucleotide sequence: TGCGCCAGCAGCCACGGACAGATGAACACTGAAGCTTTCTTT. It codes for CASSHGQMNTEAFF. The V call is TRBV5-1, the J call TRBJ1-1; TRBD1 might be the D (6 bases). V was clipped by 4 bases and J by 0 bases, with 10 bases between them. In germline, CDR1 is SGHRS, CDR2 YFSETQ. The CDR3 is made up of 14 amino acids.